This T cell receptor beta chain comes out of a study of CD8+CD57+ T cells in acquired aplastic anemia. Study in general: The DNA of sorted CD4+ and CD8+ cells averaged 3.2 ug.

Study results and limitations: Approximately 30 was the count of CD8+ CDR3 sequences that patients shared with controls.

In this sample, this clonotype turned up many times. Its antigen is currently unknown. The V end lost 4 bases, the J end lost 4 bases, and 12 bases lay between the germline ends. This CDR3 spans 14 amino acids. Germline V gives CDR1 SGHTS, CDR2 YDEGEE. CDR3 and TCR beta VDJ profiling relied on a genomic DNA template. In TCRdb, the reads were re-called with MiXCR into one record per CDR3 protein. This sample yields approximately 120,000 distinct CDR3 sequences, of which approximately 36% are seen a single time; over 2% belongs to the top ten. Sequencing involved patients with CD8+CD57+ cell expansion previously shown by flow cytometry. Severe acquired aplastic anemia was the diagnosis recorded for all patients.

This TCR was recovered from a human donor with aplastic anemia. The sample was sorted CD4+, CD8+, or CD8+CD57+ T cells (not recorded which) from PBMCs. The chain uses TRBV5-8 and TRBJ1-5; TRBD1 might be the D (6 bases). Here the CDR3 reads CASSPGGLNQPQHF. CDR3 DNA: TGTGCCAGCAGCCCTGGGGGCCTTAATCAGCCCCAGCATTTT.